Following are 7 T cell receptor beta chains from one sample sequenced in a study of vaccination and CD4 T cells after COVID-19. The Oncomine TCR Beta short-read assay was applied to DNA of cultured CD4+ T cells. TCRdb re-called the PCR reads through MiXCR, storing one row per CDR3 protein. Of approximately 20,000 distinct CDR3 sequences listed, just over 60% are singletons. The sample's treatment: approximately 9-day PBMC culture with coronavirus spike peptide pools or control peptides (ViraFEST assay). Their cognate antigens are unknown. Sequenced material: CD4+ T cells from blood, cultured in vitro. These receptors originate from a human donor who had recovered from COVID-19.

The chain carries TRBV4-1 and TRBJ1-1, with 9 positions matching TRBD1. This CDR3 comprises 14 residues. V dropped 3 bases and J dropped 5; count of bases not matched to a gene: 4. The germline V gene has CDR1 MGHRA and CDR2 YSYEKL. The CDR3 bases are TGCGCCAGCAGCCAGCGGACAGGGGAAACTGAAGCTTTCTTT. Translating gives CASSQRTGETEAFF.

This clonotype came up a few times. J is TRBJ2-5 and V is TRBV7-9; 7 bases align to TRBD1. Germline CDR1 and CDR2: SEHNR and FQNEAQ (reference sequence). The CDR3 has 15 amino acids. V gave up 2 bases and J gave up 3 bases; unmatched junction bases: 6. In nucleotides, the CDR3 is TGTGCCAGCAGCTTACGGCAGGGGGTAAAAGAGACCCAGTACTTC. Its translation is CASSLRQGVKETQYF.

This clonotype was detected only a few times. This chain links TRBV6-4 with TRBJ2-2; either TRBD1 or TRBD2 may supply D (6 bases each). Trimming removed 6 bases at V and 5 bases at J, with 10 bases between. Germline values: CDR1 MRHNA, CDR2 SNTAGT. This CDR3 is 13 amino acids long. CDR3 in amino acids: CASREGGTGELFF. The CDR3 DNA sequence: TGTGCCAGCAGAGAGGGGGGAACCGGGGAGCTGTTTTTT.

The chain uses TRBV30 and TRBJ2-5; TRBD1 is a possible D gene (6 bases). Germline assignment: CDR1 GTSNPN and CDR2 SVGIG (reference sequence). V was cut by 5 bases and J by 4 bases, with 8 bases left in between. CDR3 length: 11 residues. The CDR3 coding sequence is TGTGCCTGGGGGGGCTTAGAGACCCAGTACTTC. Amino acids: CAWGGLETQYF.

This clonotype was observed once. The chain carries TRBV20-1 and TRBJ2-7, with a tentative D call TRBD1 (6 bases). Germline-derived CDR1 and CDR2 are DFQATT and SNEGSKA (reference sequence). V was cut by 4 bases and J by 0 bases, with 22 bases left in between. The CDR3 has 17 amino acids. CDR3 in amino acids: CSATELLPGHNSYEQYF. The CDR3, as DNA: TGCAGTGCTACAGAATTACTCCCGGGACACAACTCCTACGAGCAGTACTTC.

This rearrangement joins TRBV19 to TRBJ2-7, with a tentative D call TRBD1 (5 bases). This CDR3 has 14 amino acids. Trimming took 8 bases from V and 3 from J, leaving 17 bases between them. Per germline, CDR1 LNHDA and CDR2 SQIVND (reference sequence). The CDR3 nucleotides read TGTGCCAGTGGCAGGGATGGGGCCTACTACGAGCAGTACTTC. Protein product: CASGRDGAYYEQYF.

The chain has TRBV28 and TRBJ1-4, with D unresolved. Germline CDR1 and CDR2: MDHEN and SYDVKM. CDR3 length: 13 amino acids. CDR3 amino acids: CAGRGSTNEKLFF. The DNA for the CDR3 is TGTGCTGGGCGAGGGTCCACTAATGAAAAACTGTTTTTT. The variable domain in full, completed from reference TRBV28 and TRBJ1-4, reads DVKVTQSSRYLVKRTGEKVFLECVQDMDHENMFWYRQDPGLGLRLIYFSYDVKMKEKGDIPEGYSVSREKKERFSLILESASTNQTSMYLCAGRGSTNEKLFFGSGTQLSVL.